A single sample is the source of the 21 T cell receptor beta chains below, sequenced in a study of tumor-infiltrating lymphocytes in primary liver carcinoma. Unsorted whole blood yielded the blood RNA, and germline DNA was also extracted. Priming with a constant-region primer yielded TCR beta cDNA from roughly 490 ng total RNA. Slightly modified ARM-PCR, run as three nested multiplex PCR rounds, produced the TCR beta libraries. Investigators reported that the first two PCR rounds, at about 11 cycles each, used TRBV1-TRBV30 forward primers with a C-beta reverse primer. TCRdb ran MiXCR on the multiplex PCR reads and lists one entry per CDR3 protein. The data show 190,000 or so distinct CDR3 sequences, around 60% seen once. Specimen: peripheral blood. The receptor source for this set is a woman aged 60 to 75 with primary liver carcinoma and hepatitis B virus infection.

Points on this clonotype: A single base separates this from a much larger clone, so it may be a read error. V and J are TRBV12-3 or TRBV12-4 and TRBJ1-3; D is possibly TRBD1 (5 bases). The CDR3 runs 15 residues. In nucleotides, the CDR3 is TGTACCAGCAGTCGGGACCCTTACTCTGGAAACACCATATATTTT. Translating gives CTSSRDPYSGNTIYF.

About this clonotype itself: Compared with germline, one end of the junction differs, possibly owing to a read error. The chain joins TRBV11-2 to TRBJ2-5, with 7 bases matching TRBD1. This CDR3 contains 14 residues. Germline CDR1 SGHAT, CDR2 FQNNGV. The CDR3 is CVSRRGQIQETQYF. CDR3 sequence (DNA): TGTGTCAGCCGTCGGGGACAGATCCAGGAGACCCAGTACTTC.

This clonotype was recorded only once. A clone one base away is much larger, so this may be a read error. The chain couples TRBV13 to TRBJ1-2; D is undetermined. Trimming cost V 0 bases and J 7 bases, with 18 bases left between them. The V gene's germline CDR1 is PRHDT and CDR2 FYEKMQ (reference sequence). This CDR3 has 16 residues. The CDR3 DNA sequence: TGTGCCAGCAGCTTAGGCGAGGCCACCCCCCCGGGTGGCTACACCTTC. As protein: CASSLGEATPPGGYTF.

In its sample, this clonotype was seen many times. The chain is built from TRBV11-2 and TRBJ2-1; 9 bases are a match to TRBD2. After removal of 6 bases from V and 5 bases from J, the junction contained 5 bases not matched to a gene. The CDR3 is 14 amino acids. Germline lookup yields CDR1 SGHAT and CDR2 FQNNGV. The CDR3 reads CASRTSGLDNEQFF. DNA of the CDR3: TGTGCCAGCAGAACTAGCGGGCTTGACAATGAGCAGTTCTTC.

The chain combines TRBV11-2 with TRBJ2-3, with D perhaps matching TRBD2 (6 bases). The CDR3 is made up of 15 amino acids. Germline assignment: CDR1 SGHAT and CDR2 FQNNGV. Trimming removed 3 bases at V and 4 bases at J, with 14 bases between. The CDR3 DNA is TGTGCCAGCAGCTTCGGGAGTTGGGGCTCAGATACGCAGTATTTT. Residues: CASSFGSWGSDTQYF.

Concerning this clonotype itself: Just one base apart from a much larger clone, this may be a read error. The V gene is TRBV12-3 or TRBV12-4, the J gene TRBJ2-1; D might be TRBD2 (6 bases). The CDR3 spans 14 residues. The CDR3 region is CDSSLGGTDNEQFF. For the CDR3, the DNA is TGTGACAGCAGTCTCGGCGGGACCGACAATGAGCAGTTCTTC.

This clonotype has only a few counts. J is TRBJ2-1 and V is TRBV24-1; 10 nucleotides align to TRBD1. Germline V CDR1 and CDR2: KGHDR, SFDVKD. Germline trimming cut 3 bases from V and 8 bases from J; bases unmatched to any gene: 6. This CDR3 region has 15 residues. CDR3 protein: CATSDTRDRGDEQFF. The CDR3 DNA follows: TGTGCCACCAGTGATACCCGGGACAGGGGTGATGAGCAGTTCTTC.

This clonotype was counted only a few times. CDR3 amino acids: CASTPRGLAGGEQFF. The CDR3 coding sequence is TGTGCCAGCACCCCTAGGGGACTAGCGGGTGGAGAACAGTTCTTC. The chain uses TRBV28 and TRBJ2-1; 12 nucleotides agree with TRBD2. The junction had 14 bases not matched to a gene; V was cut back by 7 bases and J by 13 bases. This CDR3 has 15 residues. The germline gives CDR1 MDHEN, CDR2 SYDVKM.

This chain connects TRBV10-2 to TRBJ1-5; a weak D match, TRBD1 (6 bases). The V end lost 0 bases, the J end lost 3 bases, and 18 bases lay between the germline ends. The CDR3 has 18 residues. The germline gives CDR1 WSHSY, CDR2 SAAADI. This CDR3 is CASSESFLIRTVNQPQHF. The CDR3 DNA reads as TGCGCCAGCAGTGAGTCGTTTTTAATTAGGACAGTCAATCAGCCCCAGCATTTT.

The gene calls are TRBV28 and TRBJ1-2, with 9 bases identical to TRBD1. The trim removed 7 bases at V and 5 bases at J, leaving 5 bases unmatched. The CDR3 has 13 residues. The germline V gene encodes CDR1 MDHEN and CDR2 SYDVKM. The CDR3 region is CASKGQGIYGYTF. The CDR3 DNA sequence: TGTGCCAGCAAGGGACAGGGTATTTATGGCTACACCTTC.

Regarding this clonotype: Sequence at one end of the junction differs from germline and may be a read error. This chain joins TRBV12-3 or TRBV12-4 and TRBJ2-1; 10 nucleotides match TRBD2. CDR3 length: 15 amino acids. The CDR3: CTSINGLAACNEQFF. CDR3 coding DNA: TGTACCAGCATCAATGGACTAGCGGCTTGCAATGAGCAGTTCTTC.

This rearrangement joins TRBV11-2 to TRBJ1-1, with 8 positions matching TRBD1. V dropped 6 bases and J dropped 3; count of bases not matched to a gene: 3. CDR3 length: 13 amino acids. Germline V lookup: CDR1 SGHAT, CDR2 FQNNGV. The CDR3 reads CASSVDRDTEAFF. The CDR3 DNA reads TGTGCCAGCAGTGTGGACAGGGACACTGAAGCTTTCTTT.

On this clonotype: The junction shows a germline mismatch at one end, possibly a read error. J is TRBJ2-1 and V is TRBV6-6; 11 nucleotides match TRBD2. This CDR3 comprises 20 residues. Germline V gene data show CDR1 as MNHNY and CDR2 as SVGAGI (reference sequence). Here the CDR3 DNA reads TGCGCCAGCAGGCCCACTAGCGGGAGTTCTATTTCGCGGGGATACATTGAGCAGTTCTTC. This sequence encodes CASRPTSGSSISRGYIEQFF.

Ten or more counts support this clonotype. Its ends do not fully match the called genes, so a read error is possible. V and J are TRBV6-1 and TRBJ2-7, with 8 bases that match TRBD2. This CDR3 is built from 14 residues. From germline, CDR1 is MNHNS and CDR2 SASEGT. The CDR3 DNA reads as TGTGCCAGCAGTTGGGGACTAGGAACCTACGGGCAGTACTTC. Its translation is CASSWGLGTYGQYF.

A remark on this clonotype: A much larger clonotype is one base distant, so this may be a read error. This sequence joins TRBV10-3 and TRBJ1-1; maybe TRBD1 (5 bases). The CDR3 is 13 amino acids. Germline V gives CDR1 ENHRY, CDR2 SYGVKD. Trimming shortened V by 0 bases and J by 7 bases, and 9 bases separated the two germline ends. The CDR3 DNA sequence: TGTGCCATCAGTGAGTCGACAGAAGATGAAGCTTTCTTT. The encoded protein is CAISESTEDEAFF.

With regard to this clonotype: Possible read error: a much larger clone is one base away. This chain joins TRBV14 and TRBJ2-5, with D possibly being TRBD2 (6 bases). This CDR3 has 15 amino acids. CDR1 and CDR2 (germline): SGHDN, FVKESK. The CDR3 region has the DNA TGTGCCAGCAGCCAAGATTTTCGGGGGACGGAGACCCAGCACTTC. This sequence encodes CASSQDFRGTETQHF. Full variable domain (outside the CDR3, taken from reference TRBV14 and TRBJ2-5): EAGVTQFPSHSVIEKGQTVTLRCDPISGHDNLYWYRRVMGKEIKFLLHFVKESKQDESGMPNNRFLAERTGGTYSTLKVQPAELEDSGVYFCASSQDFRGTETQHFGPGTRLLVL.

As concerns this clonotype: It may be a read error: a sequence one base away is much more abundant. V gene TRBV28 combines with J gene TRBJ1-2; 9 nucleotides line up with TRBD1. This CDR3 is built from 15 residues. The germline gives CDR1 MDHEN, CDR2 SYDVKM. The CDR3 sequence: CVSIAGTGSNYGYTF. In DNA, the CDR3 is TGTGTCAGCATCGCCGGGACAGGGTCTAACTATGGCTACACCTTC.

The chain has TRBV7-8 and TRBJ2-1, with 8 bases aligning to TRBD2. V dropped 5 bases and J dropped 0; count of bases not matched to a gene: 15. CDR1 and CDR2 (germline): SGHVS, FQNEAQ. The CDR3 runs 19 residues. The CDR3 nucleotides read TGTGCCAGCAGCAATGGAGGGGCTAGCGGGCGGAGCTCCTACAATGAGCAGTTCTTC. As protein: CASSNGGASGRSSYNEQFF.

Comment on this clonotype: Being one base from a much bigger clone, this may be a read error. V usage is TRBV4-1 and J usage is TRBJ2-7; 9 bases are a match to TRBD2. This CDR3 spans 14 amino acids. CDR1 is MGHRA, CDR2 YSYEKL, per germline. The junction had 5 bases not matched to a gene; V was cut back by 3 bases and J by 5 bases. CDR3 nucleotides: TGCGCCAGCAGCCAGCGACTAGCGGACCACGAGCAGTACTTC. It translates to CASSQRLADHEQYF.

This clonotype was found many times. The chain combines TRBV11-2 with TRBJ2-3; 8 nucleotides line up with TRBD2. Germline V gene sequence: CDR1 SGHAT, CDR2 FQNNGV. The CDR3 runs 16 residues. The V and J ends lost 5 bases and 2 bases, in that order; junction bases with no gene match: 9. The CDR3 region is CASSRGLAATTDTQYF. In DNA form, the CDR3 reads TGTGCCAGCAGCCGAGGACTAGCAGCCACCACAGATACGCAGTATTTT.

Regarding this clonotype: Its ends do not fully match the called genes, so a read error is possible. The V and J genes are TRBV11-2 and TRBJ2-3; 7 nucleotides match TRBD2. This CDR3 is 20 amino acids long. Germline CDR1 is SGHAT and CDR2 is FQNNGV. This CDR3 is CASSLDLSGLTGGGIDTQYF. CDR3 DNA sequence: TGTGCCAGCAGCCTAGATCTAAGTGGGTTAACGGGAGGAGGGATAGATACGCAGTATTTT.